This T cell receptor (beta chain) was recorded in a study of beta chain features in type 1 diabetes (dated by TCRdb to the late 2010s). Turning to the overall study: Mean age, gender distribution, total cell number and subset yield were not different between patients and healthy donors. A total of about 100,000,000 sorted cells were examined across all samples, and RNA yield correlated strongly with the number of cells per subset. In the study, recently diagnosed type 1 diabetes patients and matched healthy donors were compared on the TCRB repertoires of their sorted circulating CD4+ T cell subsets. Naive and central memory subsets were obtained from all 30 or so donors, but regulatory and stem cell-like memory subsets were isolated from only 8 patients and about eight healthy donors. What the work shows at the level of the full study, not this receptor alone: PCR might favor shorter templates, but patient and control samples were amplified and corrected together, so any skew would affect both groups equally. Naive, central memory and regulatory TCRB repertoires appeared to be more similar among patients than among healthy donors. Because the HLA sub-analyses included only small numbers of individuals, any influence of HLA type on TCRB rearrangement was left unresolved. Because cDNA was sequenced instead of genomic DNA, highly expressing activated cells could be over-represented, though the groups showed no difference in activation or CD3 levels. At VDJ recombination sites, type 1 diabetes patients had fewer insertions and more deleted nucleotides, which implies abnormalities in thymic rearrangement. Type 1 diabetes patients showed a moderate but significant shortening of TCRB CDR3 length in all four CD4+ subsets.

From cysteine to phenylalanine, the CDR3 is 16 amino acids long. Only CDR3 DNA is held: 48 bases, read in frame from base 1. V is cut back by 5 bases and J by 7 bases, with 10 bases in the junction unmatched. The germline V gene yields SGHTA for CDR1 and FQGNSA for CDR2. The High Capacity cDNA Reverse Transcription Kit was used to reverse transcribe all of the isolated RNA, meaning that expressed TCRB transcripts were what got sequenced. Deep immunoSEQ sequencing was applied to naive, central memory and regulatory T cell samples, giving an average of roughly 3.5 million total reads per sample. Sorted cells were lysed in RLT buffer and RNA was extracted with DNase-treated RNeasy Micro or Mini kits, depending on cell number. To prevent cross-contamination, every cell subset was processed on its own, while patient and healthy donor samples were processed together. The immunoSEQ multiplex PCR was used to amplify TCRB sequences from cDNA, generating 87-bp fragments that spanned the CDR3 region. The amplicons were sequenced using the Illumina HiSeq platform. Processing in the source paper ran as follows. PCR bias was corrected computationally using synthetic template baselines, and reads within Hamming distance 2 were collapsed, with unmergeable singletons discarded. By aligning reads against IMGT, V, D and J genes, CDR3 length, and insertions or deletions at six rearrangement sites were assigned. Clonotype counts were normalized to sorted cell number within each subset before computing true diversity and Gini coefficients with the tcR R package. The overlap coefficient, calculated on TCRB nucleotide sequences, was used to quantify repertoire sharing. TCRdb took over this immuneACCESS table, retaining in-frame rearrangements with V and J assigned. Such tables are incomplete; in checked studies, under half of the missing clones stem from an unresolved V gene, and the remainder is unexplained. The V and J calls and the clone size are those of that table, but D and trimming were determined from the DNA. In this sample the table shows 95,000 to 150,000 clones, roughly 15% of which occur a single time. 2.3% of the sample goes to the ten largest clones.

A few counts support this clone. Which antigen it targets is not known. No quality values exist for individual bases; no much larger clone is one base distant. Each donor gave one peripheral blood draw, averaging approximately 110 mL, which was collected into heparinised tubes. Using a panel that included CD45RO, CCR7, CD25, CD127, CD95 and CD27, naive, central memory, regulatory and stem cell-like memory CD4+ T cells were sorted on a BD FACSAria II. All sorted populations exceeded 95% purity. PBMCs were isolated right away by Lymphoprep density gradient centrifugation and were stained directly, without culture. So that batch effects would be minimized, each experiment stained and sorted samples in pairs, pairing one healthy donor with one patient.

Specimen: central memory CD4+ T cells from blood. Recombination joined TRBV7-2 with TRBJ1-6; 8 bases in the middle match TRBD1. The TCR was taken from a man aged 25-40 years with type 1 diabetes. The CDR3 protein sequence reads: CASSRGRGPGNSPLHF. The sequenced DNA: TGTGCCAGCAGCCGGGGCAGGGGGCCCGGGAATTCACCCCTCCACTTT.